The sequence of this TCR beta chain was determined in a study of OX40 agonist ivuxolimab in advanced cancers. Looking at the study overall: Ivuxolimab was an agonistic, fully human IgG2 monoclonal antibody directed against OX40 (CD134), a costimulatory receptor. Intravenous ivuxolimab was administered to patients every 2 weeks at six dose levels: 0.01, 0.1, 0.3, 1.5, 3 and 10 mg/kg. Among the 50 to 55 dose-escalation patients, about 19 had hepatocellular carcinoma, 15 or so melanoma, 9 renal cell carcinoma and 9 head and neck cancer. In the dose-escalation cohort, over 65% of patients were male, and the mean age was approximately 60 years, with a range of about 23 to 85. Prior anti-PD-1, anti-PD-L1 or anti-CTLA-4 therapy was permitted, and checkpoint inhibitors had been received by less than 45% of dose-escalation patients. Three dose-escalation patients achieved partial responses, one with hepatocellular carcinoma and two with cutaneous melanoma. Peripheral TCRbeta sequencing aimed to test whether ivuxolimab altered TCR sequence diversity and caused clonal T-cell expansion. The monotherapy dose-escalation portion (N of about 50 patients) of the phase I ivuxolimab trial is reported in the paper. Results the study describes overall, beyond this receptor: Which antigens the clonally expanded peripheral T cells were specific for was not determined. At doses of 0.1 to 3.0 mg/kg, clonal expansion of both CD4+ and CD8+ T cells in blood was seen between baseline and week 6. Low levels of normalized T-cell clonal expansion were also shown by some nonresponding patients. Partial responders in the 0.1-3.0 mg/kg groups had among the lowest normalized peripheral clonal expansion, especially among CD8+ T cells. After ivuxolimab, more expanded clones were found on average in CD8+ T cells than in CD4+ T cells.

To sequence the TCRbeta CDR3 region, genomic DNA was isolated from the sorted cells. The immunoSEQ Assay was used to sequence the TCRbeta CDR3 regions. TCRdb limited this immuneACCESS table to in-frame rearrangements with V and J called. A share of clones is missing; checked studies link under half to unresolved V genes, and the rest is unexplained. The sample data list roughly 80,000 clones, and around 83% of these were observed just once. Around 2.1% of the sample is taken by the ten largest. For this clone: The specificity of this receptor is unknown. Nothing much larger sits one base from this clone, and base qualities are not available.

The cysteine opens and the phenylalanine closes a CDR3 of 15 amino acids. Of the read, only the CDR3 DNA is kept; its 45 bases are in frame from base 1. CDR1 and CDR2 are read off the germline V gene as MNHEY and SVGAGI. The germline V end is reduced by 6 bases and the J end by 4 bases; junction bases left unmatched: 6. Patients with a history of autoimmune disease or receiving systemic immunosuppression were excluded from the trial. In every dose cohort, peripheral blood was drawn for TCR sequencing at baseline, cycle 4 day 1, and cycle 7 day 1. The samples were taken from a phase I, first-in-human, multicenter, open-label dose-escalation trial of ivuxolimab. The trial enrolled adults with locally advanced or metastatic head and neck squamous cell, hepatocellular, melanoma or renal cell carcinoma. Before TCR sequencing, CD4+ T cells and CD8+ T cells were sorted from peripheral blood as separate populations.

The chain uses TRBV6-5 and TRBJ2-3, with 11 bases aligning to TRBD1. Specimen: CD4+ or CD8+ T cells sorted from blood, collected in a trial of the OX40 agonist ivuxolimab. The sequence came from an adult with an advanced solid tumor such as melanoma, head and neck, liver or kidney cancer. The DNA sequence follows: TGTGCCAGCAGCCGGACAGGGGGCGGTTCAGATACGCAGTATTTT. Its protein product is CASSRTGGGSDTQYF.